This TCR beta chain is drawn from a study of T-cell memory formation after mild COVID-19. Study in general: Largely, TCR clusters stayed within a single donor.

Study results and caveats: Most CD4+ clones that shrank were in CM and EM, while CD8+ ones turned up in EMRA.

TCRdb recomputed calls from the 5' RACE reads with MiXCR, one row per CDR3 protein. This sample yields hundreds of thousands of distinct CDR3 sequences, of which 15% to 20% are seen a single time; 20% to 25% belongs to the top ten. This clonotype appeared a few times. Its cognate antigen is unknown. The material sequenced was PBMCs or a T cell subset sorted from them (not recorded which). The sequence derives from a man younger than 35 who had mild COVID-19 (a few samples of this study predate the infection). Cell type and time point are not known.

DNA of the CDR3: TGTGCCAGCAGCGCCCCAGGGAGGGACACCGGGGAGCTGTTTTTT. Translated, it gives CASSAPGRDTGELFF. This sequence joins TRBV9 and TRBJ2-2, with TRBD2 matching 7 bases. CDR3 size: 15 residues. Germline trimming cut 3 bases from V and 3 bases from J; bases unmatched to any gene: 5. CDR1 is SGDLS, CDR2 YYNGEE, per germline.